This T cell receptor beta chain was sequenced in a study of blood T cell repertoires in COVID-19. About the research overall: Acute-phase and convalescent COVID-19 samples originated in the United States, Italy and Spain.

Generated by immunoSEQ multiplex PCR, the TCRdb table keeps only in-frame clones and is missing some. The table has about 210,000 clones, about 83% seen once; the top ten hold 6.5% to 9%. The CDR3 is 14 amino acids. From germline, CDR1 is KGHSY and CDR2 FQNENV. Deletions cut 1 base from V and 8 bases from J, with 14 bases between. The chain is built from TRBV16 and TRBJ1-2; no clear D. The origin of this receptor is a woman aged 50 to 60 with active or convalescent COVID-19. The specimen sequenced was peripheral blood. CDR3 region: CASSQLIGIGGYTF. The CDR3 DNA reads TGTGCCAGCAGCCAATTGATAGGAATCGGGGGCTACACCTTC.